The rows below give T cell receptor beta chains drawn from one sample of a study of identical twins. TCRdb reanalysed the 5' RACE reads using MiXCR and keeps one entry per CDR3 protein. This table has roughly 480,000 distinct CDR3 sequences, around 24% appearing once. These records were also assigned to another study, of T cells expressing NK-cell markers.

Specimen: CD4+ T cells sorted from blood. Source of these receptors: a woman aged 18-29 years in good health. CDR3s include the opening cysteine and the closing phenylalanine or tryptophan. A D gene is named only where the DNA matches it firmly. Clone size is stated in some rows and not others, as once, few, many or a class when expanded.

D gene: NA; clone size: NA; V gene: TRBV12-3/TRBV12-4; J gene: TRBJ2-4; CDR3 protein: CASSRGLDLAKNIQYF; CDR3 DNA: TGTGCCAGCAGCCGTGGGCTGGATCTAGCCAAAAACATTCAGTACTTC
D gene: NA; clone size: few; V gene: TRBV4-2; J gene: TRBJ1-6; CDR3 protein: CASSQDVGGTNSPLHF; CDR3 DNA: TGTGCCAGCAGCCAAGATGTAGGGGGAACTAATTCACCCCTCCACTTT
D gene: NA; clone size: few; V gene: TRBV14; J gene: TRBJ2-1; CDR3 protein: CASSQASGLYNEQFF; CDR3 DNA: TGTGCCAGCAGCCAGGCCTCGGGACTTTACAATGAGCAGTTCTTC
D gene: TRBD2; clone size: few; V gene: TRBV10-1; J gene: TRBJ2-1; CDR3 protein: CATNRGTSGNNEQFF; CDR3 DNA: TGCGCCACCAACCGCGGGACTAGCGGCAACAATGAGCAGTTCTTC
D gene: TRBD1; clone size: NA; V gene: TRBV10-3; J gene: TRBJ2-7; CDR3 protein: CAITGQGGYEQYF; CDR3 DNA: TGTGCCATCACGGGACAGGGAGGCTACGAGCAGTACTTC
D gene: NA; clone size: NA; V gene: TRBV5-5; J gene: TRBJ1-4; CDR3 protein: CASSLRRSLNEKLFF; CDR3 DNA: TGTGCCAGCAGCTTGCGTCGCAGCCTTAATGAAAAACTGTTTTTT
D gene: NA; clone size: NA; V gene: TRBV29-1; J gene: TRBJ2-5; CDR3 protein: CSVLSGETQYF; CDR3 DNA: TGCAGCGTCCTCTCAGGGGAGACCCAGTACTTC
D gene: NA; clone size: NA; V gene: TRBV29-1; J gene: TRBJ2-7; CDR3 protein: CSVGDLGYEQYF; CDR3 DNA: TGCAGCGTTGGGGACTTAGGGTACGAGCAGTACTTC
D gene: NA; clone size: NA; V gene: TRBV20-1; J gene: TRBJ2-7; CDR3 protein: CSAGRGGHYEQYF; CDR3 DNA: TGCAGTGCTGGCAGGGGGGGCCATTACGAGCAGTACTTC
D gene: TRBD2; clone size: NA; V gene: TRBV3-1; J gene: TRBJ2-7; CDR3 protein: CASSQGRLAASYEQYF; CDR3 DNA: TGTGCCAGCAGCCAAGGGCGACTAGCGGCCTCCTACGAGCAGTACTTC
D gene: NA; clone size: many; V gene: TRBV9; J gene: TRBJ1-2; CDR3 protein: CASSVQHQTGYTF; CDR3 DNA: TGTGCCAGCAGCGTACAACATCAGACCGGCTACACCTTC
D gene: NA; clone size: NA; V gene: TRBV19; J gene: TRBJ2-1; CDR3 protein: CASSNPPTSGAVHEQFF; CDR3 DNA: TGTGCCAGTAGTAATCCCCCGACTAGTGGAGCGGTCCACGAGCAGTTCTTC
D gene: NA; clone size: NA; V gene: TRBV20-1; J gene: TRBJ2-3; CDR3 protein: CSAFGTENTDTQYF; CDR3 DNA: TGCAGTGCATTCGGGACGGAGAACACAGATACGCAGTATTTT
D gene: NA; clone size: NA; V gene: TRBV12-3/TRBV12-4; J gene: TRBJ2-7; CDR3 protein: CASSSQGGGSYEQYF; CDR3 DNA: TGTGCCAGCAGTTCTCAGGGGGGGGGCTCTTACGAGCAGTACTTC
D gene: NA; clone size: many; V gene: TRBV18; J gene: TRBJ2-2; CDR3 protein: CASSEGERTGELFF; CDR3 DNA: TGTGCCAGCTCGGAGGGCGAGCGCACCGGGGAGCTGTTTTTT
D gene: NA; clone size: many; V gene: TRBV12-3/TRBV12-4; J gene: TRBJ2-3; CDR3 protein: CASSPSWGKADTQYF; CDR3 DNA: TGTGCCAGCAGTCCTTCGTGGGGTAAGGCAGATACGCAGTATTTT
D gene: TRBD2; clone size: few; V gene: TRBV7-2; J gene: TRBJ2-5; CDR3 protein: CASTSLAGREETQYF; CDR3 DNA: TGTGCCAGCACCTCCTTAGCGGGACGAGAGGAGACCCAGTACTTC
D gene: NA; clone size: few; V gene: TRBV7-9; J gene: TRBJ2-5; CDR3 protein: CAGVLEETQYF; CDR3 DNA: TGTGCCGGAGTCTTGGAGGAGACCCAGTACTTC
D gene: NA; clone size: few; V gene: TRBV6-1; J gene: TRBJ1-4; CDR3 protein: CATNRRDAPSELFF; CDR3 DNA: TGTGCCACCAACCGCCGGGACGCCCCATCGGAACTGTTTTTT
D gene: NA; clone size: few; V gene: TRBV7-9; J gene: TRBJ2-2; CDR3 protein: CASSFYQGNTGELFF; CDR3 DNA: TGTGCCAGCAGCTTCTACCAGGGAAACACCGGGGAGCTGTTTTTT
D gene: NA; clone size: few; V gene: TRBV3-1; J gene: TRBJ1-2; CDR3 protein: CASSQDTSYTF; CDR3 DNA: TGTGCCAGCAGCCAAGACACCAGCTACACCTTC
D gene: NA; clone size: few; V gene: TRBV20-1; J gene: TRBJ1-1; CDR3 protein: CSARPSETEAFF; CDR3 DNA: TGCAGTGCCCGTCCATCCGAGACTGAAGCTTTCTTT
D gene: NA; clone size: NA; V gene: TRBV10-3; J gene: TRBJ2-7; CDR3 protein: CAISGTGTSYEQYF; CDR3 DNA: TGTGCCATCAGCGGCACCGGGACCTCCTACGAGCAGTACTTC
D gene: TRBD1; clone size: few; V gene: TRBV20-1; J gene: TRBJ1-5; CDR3 protein: CSAKTGTGVQPQHF; CDR3 DNA: TGCAGTGCTAAAACCGGGACAGGGGTTCAGCCCCAGCATTTT
D gene: TRBD1; clone size: NA; V gene: TRBV6-5; J gene: TRBJ2-7; CDR3 protein: CASSYGTGPHEQYF; CDR3 DNA: TGTGCCAGCAGTTACGGGACAGGGCCCCACGAGCAGTACTTC
D gene: NA; clone size: NA; V gene: TRBV20-1; J gene: TRBJ1-1; CDR3 protein: CSARQGYTEAFF; CDR3 DNA: TGCAGTGCAAGGCAGGGGTACACTGAAGCTTTCTTT
D gene: NA; clone size: NA; V gene: TRBV6-1; J gene: TRBJ1-5; CDR3 protein: CASSRDGHNQPQHF; CDR3 DNA: TGTGCCAGCAGCCGGGACGGACACAATCAGCCCCAGCATTTT
D gene: TRBD2; clone size: few; V gene: TRBV9; J gene: TRBJ2-7; CDR3 protein: CASSVDASGSYEQYF; CDR3 DNA: TGTGCCAGCAGCGTAGACGCTAGCGGGAGTTACGAGCAGTACTTC
D gene: TRBD1; clone size: NA; V gene: TRBV19; J gene: TRBJ2-1; CDR3 protein: CASNRGPTYNEQFF; CDR3 DNA: TGTGCCAGTAACAGGGGGCCTACCTATAATGAGCAGTTCTTC